Listed below are T cell receptor beta chains from one sample, sequenced in a study of T-cell memory formation after mild COVID-19. TCRdb reprocessed the 5' RACE reads via MiXCR and lists one record per CDR3 protein. The sample contains approximately 250,000 distinct CDR3 sequences, 15% to 17% of which appear only once. Material for sequencing was PBMCs or a T cell subset sorted from them (not recorded which). The origin of the receptors is an adult woman who had mild COVID-19 (a few samples of this study predate the infection). Cell type and time point are not known. Both conserved end residues are part of each CDR3. D genes are given only for firm matches. Size is stated for part of the rows, as once, few or many counts, or as a class when the clone is expanded.

V,D,J,size,CDR3,DNA
TRBV7-7,-,TRBJ2-7,-,CASSLNSDYEQYF,TGTGCCAGCAGCTTAAACAGTGATTACGAGCAGTACTTC
TRBV7-2,-,TRBJ2-7,once,CASCLATESYEQYF,TGTGCCAGCTGCCTTGCGACAGAATCCTACGAGCAGTACTTC
TRBV15,-,TRBJ1-5,few,CATSKEQGLGQPQHF,TGTGCCACCAGCAAGGAACAGGGTCTCGGGCAGCCCCAGCATTTT
TRBV4-3,TRBD1,TRBJ2-1,-,CASSQNTGDNEQFF,TGCGCCAGCAGCCAAAATACAGGGGACAATGAGCAGTTCTTC
TRBV15,TRBD2,TRBJ2-2,few,CATNLPGGPNTGELFF,TGTGCCACCAACTTACCGGGGGGACCGAACACCGGGGAGCTGTTTTTT
TRBV6-5,-,TRBJ2-1,-,CASSSVAAQGNEQFF,TGTGCCAGCTCCTCGGTAGCGGCCCAAGGGAATGAGCAGTTCTTC
TRBV7-3,-,TRBJ2-2,-,CASSPGVRTGELFF,TGTGCCAGCAGCCCAGGGGTCCGGACCGGGGAGCTGTTTTTT
TRBV5-1,-,TRBJ2-6,-,CASSFGDSGANVLTF,TGCGCCAGCAGCTTTGGCGACTCTGGGGCCAACGTCCTGACTTTC
TRBV7-6,TRBD2,TRBJ2-7,-,CASSFGTSGGSTYEQYF,TGTGCCAGCAGCTTTGGGACTAGCGGGGGGTCGACCTACGAGCAGTACTTC
TRBV2,-,TRBJ2-2,few,CASSVQSAGTGELFF,TGTGCCAGCAGTGTGCAATCCGCAGGGACCGGGGAGCTGTTTTTT
TRBV6-6,TRBD1,TRBJ1-5,few,CASTLQGTPSNQPQHF,TGTGCCAGCACGTTACAGGGGACGCCTTCCAATCAGCCCCAGCATTTT
TRBV5-1,TRBD1,TRBJ2-7,-,CASSSGQGGREQYF,TGCGCCAGCAGTTCGGGACAGGGGGGCCGCGAGCAGTACTTC
TRBV12-3/TRBV12-4,-,TRBJ1-4,few,CASIRGGTTNEKLFF,TGTGCCAGCATTAGAGGGGGGACAACTAATGAAAAACTGTTTTTT
TRBV5-1,-,TRBJ1-1,few,CASSLELYTEAFF,TGCGCCAGCAGCTTGGAATTGTACACTGAAGCTTTCTTT
TRBV24-1,TRBD2,TRBJ2-3,few,CATTSGMSTDTQYF,TGTGCCACCACTAGCGGGATGAGCACAGATACGCAGTATTTT
TRBV6-1,TRBD1,TRBJ1-6,few,CASSEEQGAPLHF,TGTGCCAGCAGTGAAGAGCAGGGGGCACCCCTCCACTTT
TRBV12-3/TRBV12-4,-,TRBJ1-1,many,CASRPTRDNTEAFF,TGTGCCAGCAGACCTACCAGAGATAACACTGAAGCTTTCTTT
TRBV2,-,TRBJ2-5,-,CASSEGELKETQYF,TGTGCCAGCAGTGAGGGGGAGCTAAAAGAGACCCAGTACTTC
TRBV24-1,-,TRBJ2-2,few,CATKGGTGELFF,TGTGCCACCAAGGGGGGCACCGGGGAGCTGTTTTTT
TRBV2,-,TRBJ2-7,few,CASTGAGREQYF,TGTGCCAGCACCGGGGCCGGGCGCGAGCAGTACTTC
TRBV19,-,TRBJ1-5,-,CASTETDYNQPQHF,TGTGCCAGTACGGAGACGGACTACAATCAGCCCCAGCATTTT
TRBV5-1,-,TRBJ1-2,-,CASSLAMEGGYTF,TGCGCCAGCAGCTTGGCAATGGAGGGAGGCTACACCTTC
TRBV11-2,TRBD1,TRBJ2-1,-,CASSSQGADNEQFF,TGTGCCAGCAGCTCACAGGGGGCAGACAATGAGCAGTTCTTC
TRBV6-6,-,TRBJ1-5,-,CASKGAGLPYDQPQHF,TGTGCCAGCAAGGGAGCCGGATTACCATACGATCAGCCCCAGCATTTT
TRBV9,-,TRBJ2-2,-,CASSVALQGWGTGELFF,TGTGCCAGCAGCGTAGCTTTGCAGGGTTGGGGCACCGGGGAGCTGTTTTTT
TRBV7-8,-,TRBJ2-3,-,CASSFQGDTQYF,TGTGCCAGCAGCTTCCAGGGGGATACGCAGTATTTT
TRBV7-2,TRBD2,TRBJ2-5,-,CASSQGLVYSIETQYF,TGTGCCAGCAGCCAAGGACTAGTGTATAGTATCGAGACCCAGTACTTC
TRBV5-1,-,TRBJ2-7,-,CASSLTGPPYEQYF,TGCGCCAGCAGCTTGACAGGTCCCCCCTACGAGCAGTACTTC
TRBV7-8,-,TRBJ2-5,-,CASRRDYGTQYF,TGTGCCAGCAGGCGAGATTACGGGACCCAGTACTTC
TRBV6-2/TRBV6-3,-,TRBJ1-5,-,CASRSGQSNQPQHF,TGTGCCAGCAGATCCGGACAGAGCAATCAGCCCCAGCATTTT
TRBV3-1,-,TRBJ1-1,-,CASSRTSNTEAFF,TGTGCCAGCAGCCGAACATCGAATACTGAAGCTTTCTTT
TRBV12-3/TRBV12-4,-,TRBJ2-3,-,CASSKQGNTDTQYF,TGTGCCAGCAGTAAACAGGGTAACACAGATACGCAGTATTTT
TRBV5-1,TRBD2,TRBJ2-1,few,CASSLEGLPHNEQFF,TGCGCCAGCAGCTTGGAGGGACTACCTCACAATGAGCAGTTCTTC
TRBV12-3/TRBV12-4,TRBD2,TRBJ2-3,-,CASRKALGISGSTDTQYF,TGTGCCAGCAGAAAAGCTCTGGGGATTAGCGGGAGCACAGATACGCAGTATTTT
TRBV7-2,-,TRBJ1-1,few,CASSSLQGSNTEAFF,TGTGCCAGCAGCTCCTTACAGGGATCGAACACTGAAGCTTTCTTT
TRBV3-1,TRBD1,TRBJ2-7,-,CASSQGQGNPYEQYF,TGTGCCAGCAGCCAAGGACAGGGTAACCCCTACGAGCAGTACTTC